This T cell receptor beta chain was captured by sequencing in a study of blood T cell repertoires in COVID-19. Background on the study: Both acute and convalescent COVID-19 samples were obtained from the United States, Italy and Spain. In each case, the material was cDNA or gDNA derived from T cells, B-cell-depleted T cells, or PBMCs.

Authors' analysis steps: By means of reference gene primer amplification, nucleated cell counts were estimated. Using immunoSEQ multiplex PCR, the repertoire was profiled, and TCRdb retains in-frame clones only, with some absent. V, J and clone size reflect that table, while D and trimming were determined from the DNA. The sample contains some 91,000 clones, 75% to 90% of which appear only once. This CDR3 has 13 amino acids. In germline, CDR1 is SGHTA, CDR2 FQGNSA. Germline trimming cut 5 bases from V and 7 bases from J; bases unmatched to any gene: 5. The TCR sequence derives from a human donor in a cohort sampled during active COVID-19. The chain employs TRBV7-2 and TRBJ2-7; 10 nucleotides line up with TRBD2. Source material: peripheral blood. The CDR3 loop reads CASSMTSGSEQYF. CDR3 bases: TGTGCCAGCAGCATGACTAGCGGGTCTGAGCAGTACTTC.